What follows are 9 T cell receptor beta chains derived from one specimen sequenced in a study of blood T cells in healthy people across ages. Alongside a J-beta primer mix, a sample-barcoded 5' primer served in a second PCR lasting roughly 6 to 11 cycles. TCRdb re-analysed the 5' RACE reads in MiXCR, keeping a single row per CDR3 protein. The sample shows more than 1.4 million distinct CDR3 sequences, approximately 38% of them seen only once. Sequencing used blood. These receptors came from a woman under 30 in good health.

As DNA, the CDR3 is TGCAGTGCTAGAGCGGGTGGGGGTTTCTACAATGAGCAGTACTTC. It encodes CSARAGGGFYNEQYF. The V gene is TRBV20-1, the J gene TRBJ2-1; D tentatively reads TRBD1 or TRBD2 (5 bases each). TRBJ2-7 explains the end of the DNA better; the J call may be wrong. This CDR3 spans 15 amino acids. Germline V gene sequence: CDR1 DFQATT, CDR2 SNEGSKA (reference sequence).

This clonotype was detected only a few times. The rearrangement uses TRBV2 and TRBJ2-4; D possibly corresponds to TRBD1 (6 bases). The DNA end is more similar to TRBJ2-7, so the J call may be wrong. The CDR3 is 16 amino acids. Germline CDR1 SNHLY, CDR2 FYNNEI. CDR3 region: CASSLTGTPLSSEQYF. Here the CDR3 DNA reads TGTGCCAGCAGTTTAACAGGGACCCCACTCTCCAGCGAGCAGTACTTC.

The V gene is TRBV20-1, the J gene TRBJ2-3, with 13 nucleotides matching TRBD2. Trimming took 6 bases from V and 4 from J; bases not matched to a gene: 4. Germline V lookup: CDR1 DFQATT, CDR2 SNEGSKA (reference sequence). CDR3 length: 14 residues. In nucleotides, the CDR3 is TGCAGTGCAACTAGCGGGAGGGGGTCAGATACGCAGTATTTT. Protein: CSATSGRGSDTQYF.

This clonotype was detected only a few times. The gene calls are TRBV20-1 and TRBJ1-2; D uncertain. Per the germline V gene, CDR1 is DFQATT and CDR2 is SNEGSKA (reference sequence). Between the trimmed V and J ends, which lost 0 bases and 2 bases, there was a span of 13 bases. The CDR3 is made up of 15 amino acids. The CDR3 loop reads CSARDVEGANYGYTF. CDR3 nucleotides: TGCAGTGCTAGAGATGTAGAGGGTGCGAACTATGGCTACACCTTC.

The chain combines TRBV27 with TRBJ2-1, with 12 bases lining up with TRBD2. This CDR3 spans 17 amino acids. Per the germline V gene, CDR1 is MNHEY and CDR2 is SMNVEV (reference sequence). V lost 7 bases and J lost 6; bases outside the gene matches: 13. CDR3 protein: CASKKVVGLAGSNEQFF. The DNA for the CDR3 is TGTGCCAGCAAAAAGGTGGTTGGACTAGCGGGAAGCAATGAGCAGTTCTTC.

V gene TRBV20-1 combines with J gene TRBJ1-1; D call uncertain. Deletions cut 3 bases from V and 1 base from J, with 12 bases between. In germline, CDR1 is DFQATT, CDR2 SNEGSKA (reference sequence). The length of the CDR3 is 14 residues. The CDR3 sequence: CSASKQPSNTEAFF. As DNA, the CDR3 is TGCAGTGCTAGTAAACAACCCTCGAACACTGAAGCTTTCTTT.

This clonotype was seen more than once but under ten times. This chain links TRBV5-1 with TRBJ2-5, with a possible D match to TRBD2 (6 bases). Germline assignment: CDR1 SGHRS and CDR2 YFSETQ. CDR3 length: 14 residues. Trimming took 8 bases from V and 11 from J, leaving 25 bases between them. The CDR3 sequence is CASSLAFQANEQYF. DNA of the CDR3: TGCGCCAGTTCGCTAGCGTTCCAGGCCAATGAGCAGTACTTC.

This clonotype was recorded a few times. V gene TRBV2 combines with J gene TRBJ2-3; 8 bases are shared with TRBD2. CDR3 size: 13 residues. V was clipped by 6 bases and J by 4 bases; unmatched bases: 3. CDR1 is SNHLY, CDR2 FYNNEI, per germline. CDR3 region: CASRGLAPDTQYF. Written as DNA, the CDR3 is TGTGCCAGCAGAGGACTAGCCCCAGATACGCAGTATTTT.

The V call is TRBV20-1, the J call TRBJ2-3; tentative D call: TRBD1 (5 bases). V lost 0 bases, J lost 1 base, and 11 bases lay in between. The germline V gene encodes CDR1 DFQATT and CDR2 SNEGSKA (reference sequence). There are 15 residues in the CDR3. The CDR3 sequence is CSARDNAGRTDTQYF. The CDR3 DNA is TGCAGTGCTAGAGATAATGCAGGGCGCACAGATACGCAGTATTTT.